The next 13 T cell receptor beta chains were all read from a single sample in a study of shared T cell receptors in the human thymus. Assay: immunoSEQ multiplex PCR; the TCRdb copy retains only in-frame clones and omits some. The profile shows more than 550,000 clones, more than 75% of them singletons. The same data also went into a second study, on human thymus T cells.

Sequenced sample: thymocytes. These receptors originate from a boy younger than two with a congenital heart defect.

V gene TRBV5-6 combines with J gene TRBJ1-1; tentative D call: TRBD1 (6 bases). The V gene lost 1 base and the J gene lost 4 bases, with 14 bases spanning the gap. The CDR3 totals 15 residues. Per the germline V gene, CDR1 is SGHDT and CDR2 is YYEEEE. CDR3 residues: CASSLYGGRGTEAFF. The CDR3 bases are TGTGCCAGCAGCTTGTATGGGGGCCGGGGCACTGAAGCTTTCTTT.

The gene calls are TRBV11-2 and TRBJ2-7; 10 bases are a match to TRBD2. J gave up 3 bases and V 4 bases, and 9 bases lay outside the gene matches. Germline CDR1 is SGHAT and CDR2 is FQNNGV. The CDR3 runs to 16 residues. The CDR3 loop is CASSSPGTSAFYEQYF. In DNA, the CDR3 is TGTGCCAGCAGCTCGCCCGGGACTAGCGCTTTCTACGAGCAGTACTTC.

The rearrangement uses TRBV4-1 and TRBJ2-7; TRBD2 might be the D (5 bases). Between the trimmed V and J ends, which lost 1 base and 0 bases, there was a span of 10 bases. This CDR3 is 15 amino acids long. From germline, CDR1 is MGHRA and CDR2 YSYEKL. The DNA of the CDR3 is TGCGCCAGCAGCCAAGTGGGTGGACTCTCCTACGAGCAGTACTTC. Translated, it gives CASSQVGGLSYEQYF.

V usage is TRBV5-1 and J usage is TRBJ1-1, with D perhaps TRBD1 (5 bases). CDR1 and CDR2 from the germline V gene are SGHRS and YFSETQ. The ends were cut back, 6 bases at V and 5 bases at J, with 14 bases in the middle. The CDR3 sequence is 13 residues long. CDR3 protein: CASTRQGGTEAFF. As DNA, the CDR3 is TGCGCCAGCACCCGCCAGGGAGGAACTGAAGCTTTCTTT.

The chain carries TRBV4-1 and TRBJ2-7; D gene uncertain. Germline V lookup: CDR1 MGHRA, CDR2 YSYEKL. V was clipped by 0 bases and J by 6 bases, with 9 bases between them. The CDR3 is 13 amino acids. CDR3 sequence reads: CASSQDGRSEQYF. The CDR3 DNA reads TGCGCCAGCAGCCAAGATGGGCGCAGCGAGCAGTACTTC.

The chain recombines TRBV9 with TRBJ1-3, with D maybe TRBD1 (5 bases). With 4 bases removed from V and 2 bases from J, the gap between germline ends came to 10 bases. The CDR3 is 14 amino acids. Looked up from germline, CDR1 is SGDLS and CDR2 is YYNGEE. CDR3 loop: CASSTTGAGNTIYF. In DNA form, the CDR3 reads TGTGCCAGCAGCACTACAGGTGCTGGAAACACCATATATTTT.

The chain uses TRBV6-5 and TRBJ2-1; TRBD1 matches at 8 bases. The CDR3 loop spans 15 amino acids. V lost 0 bases to trimming and J lost 4 bases; unmatched junction nucleotides: 2. From germline, CDR1 is MNHEY and CDR2 SVGAGI. The CDR3 DNA reads TGTGCCAGCAGTTACTCGGACAGGGAGTACAATGAGCAGTTCTTC. It codes for CASSYSDREYNEQFF.

This chain connects TRBV28 to TRBJ1-4; unclear D gene. CDR3 length: 18 residues. Germline CDR1 is MDHEN and CDR2 is SYDVKM. Trimming removed 5 bases from V and 0 bases from J, with 19 bases in between. For the CDR3, the DNA is TGTGCCAGCAGTCCCGCAAAGAGGGTTGCTGCAACTAATGAAAAACTGTTTTTT. It encodes CASSPAKRVAATNEKLFF.

This clone was detected only once. This rearrangement joins TRBV6-5 to TRBJ2-3; D gene ambiguous. Germline lookup yields CDR1 MNHEY and CDR2 SVGAGI. The CDR3 is 11 amino acids. Trimming took off 5 bases at V and 8 bases at J, with 8 bases between the two ends. CDR3 coding DNA: TGTGCCAGCAGTGTCGACTCTACGCAGTATTTT. Amino acid sequence: CASSVDSTQYF.

The J gene is TRBJ2-7, the V gene TRBV5-1; the D gene is possibly TRBD2 (7 bases). The germline V gene has CDR1 SGHRS and CDR2 YFSETQ. This CDR3 comprises 14 residues. V lost 4 bases, J lost 3 bases, and 14 bases lay in between. The chain's CDR3 is CASSVAGAVYEQYF. CDR3 sequence (DNA): TGCGCCAGCAGCGTTGCGGGGGCCGTCTACGAGCAGTACTTC.

The rearrangement links TRBV18 to TRBJ2-7, with a tentative D call TRBD1 (6 bases). V lost 4 bases, J lost 5 bases, and 12 bases lay in between. Germline assignment: CDR1 KGHSH and CDR2 LQKENI. The CDR3 loop spans 13 amino acids. CDR3 bases: TGTGCCAGCTCACGACCACAGGGCCACGAGCAGTACTTC. Encoded protein: CASSRPQGHEQYF.

CDR3 in amino acids: CASSQLTGGSEAFF. Here the CDR3 DNA reads TGTGCCAGCAGCCAGTTAACAGGGGGAAGTGAAGCTTTCTTT. The chain recombines TRBV5-5 with TRBJ1-1; 8 nucleotides align to TRBD1. The junction had 9 bases not matched to a gene; V was cut back by 4 bases and J by 7 bases. CDR1 SGHKS and CDR2 YYEKEE come from the germline V gene (reference sequence). The CDR3 sequence is 14 residues long.

The V and J genes are TRBV18 and TRBJ1-4; 7 bases align to TRBD1. Trimming removed 5 bases from V and 6 bases from J; junction bases left unmatched: 9. This CDR3 has 15 amino acids. Germline V gene lookup returns CDR1 KGHSH and CDR2 LQKENI. CDR3 region: CASSSPGGPDEKLFF. The CDR3 DNA reads as TGTGCCAGCTCATCCCCAGGGGGGCCAGATGAAAAACTGTTTTTT.